The present entry profiles one TCR beta chain with its context. The CDR3 end shows no conserved phenylalanine or tryptophan, and so a read error is likely. These data come from a study of blood T cells in healthy people across ages. As for the study in general: There was about one barcoded beta molecule captured by template switching per two T cells.

Ranging in age from about 6 to 95, the donors were healthy Caucasian individuals from Russia. Extracted total RNA amounted to at least 5 micrograms for each sample. Trimming cost V 3 bases and J 8 bases; bases outside gene matches: 4. CDR3 length equals 14 residues. Through a sample-barcoded 5' primer and a J-beta primer mix, a second PCR was run for roughly 7 to 12 cycles. TCRdb redid the calling of the 5' RACE reads with MiXCR, one entry per CDR3 protein. The data hold approximately 960,000 distinct CDR3 sequences, with almost 30% observed a single time. These data were likewise used in another study, on T cells of mothers and their children. From that paper: In cDNA synthesis, all of the extracted RNA was used at approximately 1.4 ug per 15 ul.

The chain employs TRBV12-3 or TRBV12-4 and TRBJ1-6, with TRBD1 matching 7 bases. This clonotype originated in a woman aged 40 to 55 in good health. The sequenced sample was blood. The CDR3 loop is CASSFQGGDSPLHC. CDR3 in DNA: TGTGCCAGCAGTTTTCAGGGGGGGGATTCACCCCTCCACTGT.